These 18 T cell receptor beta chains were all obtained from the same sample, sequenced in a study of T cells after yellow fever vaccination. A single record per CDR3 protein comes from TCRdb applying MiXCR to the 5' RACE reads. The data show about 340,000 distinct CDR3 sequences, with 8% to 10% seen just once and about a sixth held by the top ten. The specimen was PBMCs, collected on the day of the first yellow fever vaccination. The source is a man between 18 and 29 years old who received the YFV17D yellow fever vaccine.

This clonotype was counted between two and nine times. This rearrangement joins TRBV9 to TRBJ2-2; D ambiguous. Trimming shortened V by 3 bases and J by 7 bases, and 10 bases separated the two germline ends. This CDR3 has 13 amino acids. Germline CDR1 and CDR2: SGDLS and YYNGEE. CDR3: CASSEQLGGELFF. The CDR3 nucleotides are TGTGCCAGCAGCGAACAACTTGGCGGGGAGCTGTTTTTT.

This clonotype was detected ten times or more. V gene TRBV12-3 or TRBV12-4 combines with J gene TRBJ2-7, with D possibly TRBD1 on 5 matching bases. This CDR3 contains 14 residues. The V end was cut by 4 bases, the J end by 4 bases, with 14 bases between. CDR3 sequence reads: CASSSSSKGYEQYF. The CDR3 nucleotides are TGTGCCAGCAGTTCTAGTAGTAAGGGGTACGAGCAGTACTTC.

CDR3 sequence: CASSLVTGGPDGTQYF. The CDR3, as DNA: TGCGCCAGCAGCTTGGTGACAGGGGGCCCGGATGGGACCCAGTACTTC. V and J are TRBV5-1 and TRBJ2-5; TRBD1 matches at 10 bases. Germline V gives CDR1 SGHRS, CDR2 YFSETQ. V lost 0 bases to trimming and J lost 7 bases; unmatched junction nucleotides: 9. This CDR3 is built from 16 residues.

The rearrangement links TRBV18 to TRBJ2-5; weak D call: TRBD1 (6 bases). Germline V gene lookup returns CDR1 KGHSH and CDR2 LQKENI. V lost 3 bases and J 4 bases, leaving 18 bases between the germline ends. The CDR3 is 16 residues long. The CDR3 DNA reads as TGTGCCAGCTCACCCTTTGATTTGACAGGAGGAGAGACCCAGTACTTC. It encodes CASSPFDLTGGETQYF.

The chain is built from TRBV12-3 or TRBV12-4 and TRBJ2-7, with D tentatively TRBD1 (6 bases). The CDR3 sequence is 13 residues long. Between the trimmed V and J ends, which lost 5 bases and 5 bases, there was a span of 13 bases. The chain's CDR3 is CASSPGDLNEQYV. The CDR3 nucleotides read TGTGCCAGCAGTCCAGGGGATCTCAACGAGCAGTACGTC.

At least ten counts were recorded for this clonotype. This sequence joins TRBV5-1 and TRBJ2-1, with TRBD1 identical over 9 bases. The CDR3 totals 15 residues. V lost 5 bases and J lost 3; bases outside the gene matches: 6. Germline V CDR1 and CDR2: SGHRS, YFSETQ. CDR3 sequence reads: CASSPPGQGYNEQFF. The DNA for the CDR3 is TGCGCCAGCAGTCCCCCGGGACAGGGCTACAATGAGCAGTTCTTC.

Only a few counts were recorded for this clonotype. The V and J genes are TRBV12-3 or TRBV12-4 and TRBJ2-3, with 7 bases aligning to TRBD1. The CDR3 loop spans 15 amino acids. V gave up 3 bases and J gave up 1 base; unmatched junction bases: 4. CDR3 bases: TGTGCCAGCAGTTTTGGGCAGGGGGGCACAGATACGCAGTATTTT. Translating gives CASSFGQGGTDTQYF.

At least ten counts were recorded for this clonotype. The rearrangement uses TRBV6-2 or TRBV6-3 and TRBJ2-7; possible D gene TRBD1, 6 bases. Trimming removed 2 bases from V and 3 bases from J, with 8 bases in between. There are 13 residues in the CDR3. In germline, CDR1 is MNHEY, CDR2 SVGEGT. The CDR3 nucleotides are TGTGCCAGCAGTTACCAGGGGTTCTACGAGCAGTACGTC. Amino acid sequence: CASSYQGFYEQYV.

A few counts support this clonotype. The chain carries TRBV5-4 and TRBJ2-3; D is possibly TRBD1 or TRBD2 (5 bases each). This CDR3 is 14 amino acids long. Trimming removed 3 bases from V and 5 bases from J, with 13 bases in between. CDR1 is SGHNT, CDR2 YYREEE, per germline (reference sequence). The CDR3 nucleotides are TGTGCCAGCAGCTCCGCAGGTGGGGGAGATACGCAGTATTTT. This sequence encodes CASSSAGGGDTQYF. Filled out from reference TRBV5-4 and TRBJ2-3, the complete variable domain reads ETGVTQSPTHLIKTRGQQVTLRCSSQSGHNTVSWYQQALGQGPQFIFQYYREEENGRGNFPPRFSGLQFPNYSSELNVNALELDDSALYLCASSSAGGGDTQYFGPGTRLTVL.

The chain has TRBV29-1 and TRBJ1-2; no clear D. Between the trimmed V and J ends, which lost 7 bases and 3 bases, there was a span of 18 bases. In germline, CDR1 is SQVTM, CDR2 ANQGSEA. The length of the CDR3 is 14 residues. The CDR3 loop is CSAVRRDTDYGYTF. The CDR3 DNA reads TGCAGCGCCGTCCGGCGGGATACGGACTATGGCTACACCTTC.

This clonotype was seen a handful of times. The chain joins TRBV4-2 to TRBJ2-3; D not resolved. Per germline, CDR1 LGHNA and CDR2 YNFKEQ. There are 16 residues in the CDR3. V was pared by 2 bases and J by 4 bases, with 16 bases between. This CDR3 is CASSQLGPLSADTQYF. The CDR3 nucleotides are TGTGCCAGCAGCCAATTAGGACCTCTCTCGGCAGATACGCAGTATTTT.

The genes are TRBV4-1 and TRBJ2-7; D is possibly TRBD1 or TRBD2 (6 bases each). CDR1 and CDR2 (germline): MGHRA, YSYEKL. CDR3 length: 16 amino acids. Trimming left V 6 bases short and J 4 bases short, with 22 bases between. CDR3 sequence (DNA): TGCGCCAGCAGTACTAGGGCTACGGGGGCCATATACGAGCAGTACTTC. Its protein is CASSTRATGAIYEQYF.

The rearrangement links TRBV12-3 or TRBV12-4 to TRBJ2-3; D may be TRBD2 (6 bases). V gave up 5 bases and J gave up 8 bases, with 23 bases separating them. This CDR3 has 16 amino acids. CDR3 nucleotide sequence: TGTGCCAGCAGTAGCAGTTTGAGGGCGGGGACGAGTACGCAGTATTTT. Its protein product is CASSSSLRAGTSTQYF.

DNA of the CDR3: TGCAGTGCTAGCGGGGGATATTACAATGAGCAGTTCTTC. It specifies CSASGGYYNEQFF. The chain carries TRBV20-1 and TRBJ2-1; a possible D gene is TRBD2 (6 bases). This CDR3 is 13 amino acids long. Trimming cost V 3 bases and J 4 bases, with 10 bases left between them. CDR1 and CDR2 (germline): DFQATT, SNEGSKA (reference sequence).

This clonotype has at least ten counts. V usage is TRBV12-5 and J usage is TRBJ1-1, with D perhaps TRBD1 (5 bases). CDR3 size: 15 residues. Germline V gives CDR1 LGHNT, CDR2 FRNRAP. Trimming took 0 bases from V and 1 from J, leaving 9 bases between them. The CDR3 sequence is CASGLVAGSNTEAFF. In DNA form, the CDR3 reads TGTGCTAGTGGTTTGGTAGCAGGGTCGAACACTGAAGCTTTCTTT.

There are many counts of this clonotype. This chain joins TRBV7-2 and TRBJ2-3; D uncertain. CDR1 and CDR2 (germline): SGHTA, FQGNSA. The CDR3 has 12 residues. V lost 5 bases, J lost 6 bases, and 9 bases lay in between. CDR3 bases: TGTGCCAGCAGCCAAAATGGGGATACGCAGTATTTT. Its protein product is CASSQNGDTQYF.

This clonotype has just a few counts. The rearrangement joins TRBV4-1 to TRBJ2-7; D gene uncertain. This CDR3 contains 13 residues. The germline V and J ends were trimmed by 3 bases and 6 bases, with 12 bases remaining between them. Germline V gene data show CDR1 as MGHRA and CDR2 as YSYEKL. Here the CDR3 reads CASSHDQPGEQYF. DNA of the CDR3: TGCGCCAGCAGCCACGACCAGCCCGGCGAGCAGTACTTC.

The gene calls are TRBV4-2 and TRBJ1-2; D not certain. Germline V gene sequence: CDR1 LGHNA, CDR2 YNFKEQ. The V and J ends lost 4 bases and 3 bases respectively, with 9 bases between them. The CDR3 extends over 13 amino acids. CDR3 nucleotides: TGTGCCAGCAGCCCCGGTGACTACTATGGCTACACCTTC. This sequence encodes CASSPGDYYGYTF.